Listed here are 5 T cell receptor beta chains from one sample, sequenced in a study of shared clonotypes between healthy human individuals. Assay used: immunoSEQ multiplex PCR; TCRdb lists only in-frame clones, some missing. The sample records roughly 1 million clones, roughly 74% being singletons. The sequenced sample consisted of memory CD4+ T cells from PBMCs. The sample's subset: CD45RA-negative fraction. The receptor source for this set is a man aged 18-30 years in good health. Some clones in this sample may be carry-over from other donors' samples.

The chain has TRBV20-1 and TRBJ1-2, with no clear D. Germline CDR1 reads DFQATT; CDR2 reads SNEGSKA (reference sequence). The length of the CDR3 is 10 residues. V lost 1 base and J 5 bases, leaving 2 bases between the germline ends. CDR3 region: CSARVYGYTF. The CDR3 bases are TGCAGTGCTAGAGTATATGGCTACACCTTC.

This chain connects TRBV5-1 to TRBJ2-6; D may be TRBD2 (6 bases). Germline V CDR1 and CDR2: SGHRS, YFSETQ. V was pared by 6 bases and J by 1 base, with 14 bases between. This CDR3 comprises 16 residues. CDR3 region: CASTITAGSGANVLTF. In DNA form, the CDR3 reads TGCGCCAGCACCATAACGGCGGGGTCTGGGGCCAACGTCCTGACTTTC.

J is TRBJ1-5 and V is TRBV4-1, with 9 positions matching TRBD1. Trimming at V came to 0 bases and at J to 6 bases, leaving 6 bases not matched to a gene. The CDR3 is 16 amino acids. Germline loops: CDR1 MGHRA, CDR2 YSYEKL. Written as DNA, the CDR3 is TGCGCCAGCAGCCAAGATTTGGGACAGGGAGGTCAGCCCCAGCATTTT. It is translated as CASSQDLGQGGQPQHF.

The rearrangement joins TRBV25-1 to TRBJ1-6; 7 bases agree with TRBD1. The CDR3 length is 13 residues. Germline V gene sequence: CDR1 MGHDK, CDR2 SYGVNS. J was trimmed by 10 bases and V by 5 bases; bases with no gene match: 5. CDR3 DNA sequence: TGTGCCAGCAGTAGACAGGGTATCTCACCCCTCCACTTT. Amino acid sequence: CASSRQGISPLHF.

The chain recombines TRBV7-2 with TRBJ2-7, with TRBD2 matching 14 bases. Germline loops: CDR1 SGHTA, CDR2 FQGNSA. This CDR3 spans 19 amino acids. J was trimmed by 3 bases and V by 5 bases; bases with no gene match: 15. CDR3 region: CASSRRSGTSGSIGYEQYF. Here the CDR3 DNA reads TGTGCCAGCAGCAGACGTTCCGGGACTAGCGGGAGTATCGGCTACGAGCAGTACTTC.